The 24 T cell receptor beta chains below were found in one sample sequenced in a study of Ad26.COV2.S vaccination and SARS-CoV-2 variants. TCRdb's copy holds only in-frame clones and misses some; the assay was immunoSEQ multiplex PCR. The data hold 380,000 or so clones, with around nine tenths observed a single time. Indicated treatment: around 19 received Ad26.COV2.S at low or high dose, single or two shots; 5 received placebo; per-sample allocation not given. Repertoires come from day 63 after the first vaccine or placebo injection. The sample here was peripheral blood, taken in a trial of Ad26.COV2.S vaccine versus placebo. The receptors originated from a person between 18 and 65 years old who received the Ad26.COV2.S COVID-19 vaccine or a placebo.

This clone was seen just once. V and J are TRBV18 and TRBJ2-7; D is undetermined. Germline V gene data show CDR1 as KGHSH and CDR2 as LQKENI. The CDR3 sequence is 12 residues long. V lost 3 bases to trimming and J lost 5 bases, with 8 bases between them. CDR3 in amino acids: CASSPAGNEQYF. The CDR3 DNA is TGTGCCAGCTCACCGGCAGGTAACGAGCAGTACTTC.

CDR3 region: CASSIAPQDSYEQYF. CDR3 bases: TGTGCCAGCAGCATCGCCCCACAGGACTCCTACGAGCAGTACTTC. V gene TRBV7-2 combines with J gene TRBJ2-7; D possibly corresponds to TRBD1 (5 bases). The CDR3 totals 15 residues. Germline CDR1 reads SGHTA; CDR2 reads FQGNSA. The V and J ends lost 5 bases and 0 bases respectively, with 14 bases between them.

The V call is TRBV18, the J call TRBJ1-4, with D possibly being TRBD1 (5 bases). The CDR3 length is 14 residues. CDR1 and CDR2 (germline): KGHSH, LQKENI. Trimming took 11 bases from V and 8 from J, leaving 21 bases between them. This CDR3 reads CAGTFGQGGEKLFF. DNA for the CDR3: TGTGCCGGAACCTTTGGTCAGGGCGGAGAAAAACTGTTTTTT.

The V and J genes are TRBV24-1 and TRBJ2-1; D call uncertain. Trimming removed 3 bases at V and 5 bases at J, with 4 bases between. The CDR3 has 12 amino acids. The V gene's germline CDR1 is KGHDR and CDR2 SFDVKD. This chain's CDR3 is CATSDLNNEQFF. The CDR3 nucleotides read TGTGCCACCAGTGATCTCAACAATGAGCAGTTCTTC.

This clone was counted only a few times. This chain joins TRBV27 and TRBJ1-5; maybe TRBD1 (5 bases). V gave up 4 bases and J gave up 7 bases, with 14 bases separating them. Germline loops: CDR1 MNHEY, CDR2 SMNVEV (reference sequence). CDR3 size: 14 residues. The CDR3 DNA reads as TGTGCCAGCAGTTCTGGGGCCGGTAGACAGCCCCAGCATTTT. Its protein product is CASSSGAGRQPQHF.

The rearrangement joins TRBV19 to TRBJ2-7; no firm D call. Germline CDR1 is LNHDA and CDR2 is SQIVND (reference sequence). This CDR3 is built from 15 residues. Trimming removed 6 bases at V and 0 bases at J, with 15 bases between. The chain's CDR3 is CASSHGQALSYEQYF. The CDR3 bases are TGTGCCAGTAGCCATGGTCAGGCTCTCTCCTACGAGCAGTACTTC.

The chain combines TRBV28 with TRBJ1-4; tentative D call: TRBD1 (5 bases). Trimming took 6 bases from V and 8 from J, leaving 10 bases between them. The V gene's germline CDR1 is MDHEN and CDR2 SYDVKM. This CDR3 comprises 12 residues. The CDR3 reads CASSQGREKLFF. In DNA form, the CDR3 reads TGTGCCAGCAGCCAGGGTCGGGAAAAACTGTTTTTT.

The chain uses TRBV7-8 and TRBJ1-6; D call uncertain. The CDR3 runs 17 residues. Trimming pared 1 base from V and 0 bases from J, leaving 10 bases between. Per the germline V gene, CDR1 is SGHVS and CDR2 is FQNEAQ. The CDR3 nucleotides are TGTGCCAGCAGCTTAGGGGAGGGCCTCTCCTATAATTCACCCCTCCACTTT. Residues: CASSLGEGLSYNSPLHF.

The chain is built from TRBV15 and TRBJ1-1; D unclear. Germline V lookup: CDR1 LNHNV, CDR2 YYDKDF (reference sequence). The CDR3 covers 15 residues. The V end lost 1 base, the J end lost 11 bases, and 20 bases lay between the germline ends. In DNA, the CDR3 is TGTGCCACCAGCAGAGCCGGTAGCTTACCCGGGGAGGCTTTCTTT. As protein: CATSRAGSLPGEAFF.

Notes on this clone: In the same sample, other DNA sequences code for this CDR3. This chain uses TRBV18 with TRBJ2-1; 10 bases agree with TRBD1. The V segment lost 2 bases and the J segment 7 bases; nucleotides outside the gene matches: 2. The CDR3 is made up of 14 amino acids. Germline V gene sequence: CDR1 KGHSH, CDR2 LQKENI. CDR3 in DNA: TGTGCCAGCTCACCAGGGACAGGGGTAAATGAGCAGTTCTTC. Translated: CASSPGTGVNEQFF.

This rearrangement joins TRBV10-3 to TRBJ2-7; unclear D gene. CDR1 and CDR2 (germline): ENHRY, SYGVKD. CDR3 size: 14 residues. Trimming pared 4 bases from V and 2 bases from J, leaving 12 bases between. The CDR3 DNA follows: TGTGCCATCAGTGGTGTGGGGATCCCCTACGAGCAGTACTTC. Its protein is CAISGVGIPYEQYF.

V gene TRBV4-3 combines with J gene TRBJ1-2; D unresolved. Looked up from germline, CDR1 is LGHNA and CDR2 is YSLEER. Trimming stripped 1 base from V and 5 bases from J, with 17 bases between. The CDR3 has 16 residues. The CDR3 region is CASSQGVLDRRYGYTF. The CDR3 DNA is TGCGCCAGCAGCCAAGGGGTTTTGGACCGACGATATGGCTACACCTTC.

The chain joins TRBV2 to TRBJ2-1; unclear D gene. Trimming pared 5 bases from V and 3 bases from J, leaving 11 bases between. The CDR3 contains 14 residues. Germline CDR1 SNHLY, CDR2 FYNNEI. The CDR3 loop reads CASSSRTFYNEQFF. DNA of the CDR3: TGTGCCAGCAGTTCTAGAACATTCTACAATGAGCAGTTCTTC. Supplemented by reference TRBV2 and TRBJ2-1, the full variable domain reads EPEVTQTPSHQVTQMGQEVILRCVPISNHLYFYWYRQILGQKVEFLVSFYNNEISEKSEIFDDQFSVERPDGSNFTLKIRSTKLEDSAMYFCASSSRTFYNEQFFGPGTRLTVL.

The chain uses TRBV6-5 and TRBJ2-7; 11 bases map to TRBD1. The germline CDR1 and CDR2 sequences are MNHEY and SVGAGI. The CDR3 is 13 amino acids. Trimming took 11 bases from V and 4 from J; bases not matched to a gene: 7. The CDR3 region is CAARTGGGYEQYF. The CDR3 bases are TGTGCCGCCCGGACAGGGGGCGGGTACGAGCAGTACTTC.

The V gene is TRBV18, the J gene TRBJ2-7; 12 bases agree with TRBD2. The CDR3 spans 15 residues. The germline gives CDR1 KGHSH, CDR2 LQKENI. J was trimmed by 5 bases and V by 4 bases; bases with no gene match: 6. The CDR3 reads CASSLRTSGVDEQYF. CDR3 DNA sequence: TGTGCCAGCTCACTTCGGACTAGCGGGGTGGACGAGCAGTACTTC.

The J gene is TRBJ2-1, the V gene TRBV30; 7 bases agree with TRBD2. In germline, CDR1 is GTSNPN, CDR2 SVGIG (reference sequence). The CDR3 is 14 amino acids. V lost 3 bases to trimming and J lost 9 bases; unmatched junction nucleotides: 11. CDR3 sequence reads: CAWSRTRSTLEQFF. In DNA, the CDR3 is TGTGCCTGGAGCCGGACTAGGTCGACGCTTGAGCAGTTCTTC.

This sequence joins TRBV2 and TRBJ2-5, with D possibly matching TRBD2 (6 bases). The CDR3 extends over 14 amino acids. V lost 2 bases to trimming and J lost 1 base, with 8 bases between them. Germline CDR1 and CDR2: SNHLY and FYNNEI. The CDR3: CASSESGLQETQYF. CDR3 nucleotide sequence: TGTGCCAGCAGTGAATCGGGACTCCAAGAGACCCAGTACTTC.

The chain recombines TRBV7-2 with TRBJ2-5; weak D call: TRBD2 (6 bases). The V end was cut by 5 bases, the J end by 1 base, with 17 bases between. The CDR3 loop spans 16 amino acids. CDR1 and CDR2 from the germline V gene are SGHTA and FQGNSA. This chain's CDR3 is CASSLGGNPGQETQYF. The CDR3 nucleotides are TGTGCCAGCAGCCTAGGAGGGAACCCGGGCCAAGAGACCCAGTACTTC.

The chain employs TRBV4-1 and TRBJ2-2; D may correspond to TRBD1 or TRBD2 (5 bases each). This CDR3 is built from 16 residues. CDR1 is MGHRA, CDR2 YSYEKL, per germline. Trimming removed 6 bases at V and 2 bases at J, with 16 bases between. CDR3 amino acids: CASRLNGADNTGELFF. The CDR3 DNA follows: TGCGCCAGCAGACTAAACGGGGCGGATAACACCGGGGAGCTGTTTTTT.

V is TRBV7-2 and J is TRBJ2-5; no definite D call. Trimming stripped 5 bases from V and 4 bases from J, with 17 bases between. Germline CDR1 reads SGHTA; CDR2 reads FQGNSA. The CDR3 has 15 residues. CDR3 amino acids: CASSAQAIGRETQYF. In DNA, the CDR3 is TGTGCCAGCAGCGCCCAGGCGATCGGTAGAGAGACCCAGTACTTC.

DNA for the CDR3: TGTGCCAGTAGCATGGGACAGGGTGATGGCTACACCTTC. The encoded protein is CASSMGQGDGYTF. The V gene is TRBV19, the J gene TRBJ1-2, with TRBD1 matching over 9 bases. The V and J ends lost 6 bases and 6 bases, in that order; junction bases with no gene match: 5. Germline V CDR1 and CDR2: LNHDA, SQIVND (reference sequence). This CDR3 is 13 amino acids long. Drawing the rest from reference TRBV19 and TRBJ1-2, the complete variable domain is DGGITQSPKYLFRKEGQNVTLSCEQNLNHDAMYWYRQDPGQGLRLIYYSQIVNDFQKGDIAEGYSVSREKKESFPLTVTSAQKNPTAFYLCASSMGQGDGYTFGSGTRLTVV.

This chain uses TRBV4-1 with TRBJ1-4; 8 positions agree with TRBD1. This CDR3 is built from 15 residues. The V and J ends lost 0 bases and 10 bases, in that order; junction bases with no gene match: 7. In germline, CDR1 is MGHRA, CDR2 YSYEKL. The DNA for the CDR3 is TGCGCCAGCAGCCAAGATCCAGGGGGCGAGGTAAAACTGTTTTTT. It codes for CASSQDPGGEVKLFF.

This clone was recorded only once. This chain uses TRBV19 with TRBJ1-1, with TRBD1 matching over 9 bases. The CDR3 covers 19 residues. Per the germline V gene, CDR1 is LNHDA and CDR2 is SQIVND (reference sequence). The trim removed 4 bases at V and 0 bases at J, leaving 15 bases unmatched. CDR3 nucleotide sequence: TGTGCCAGTAGTAGGAGGGGGACAGGGAAGTTAGACCTGAACACTGAAGCTTTCTTT. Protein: CASSRRGTGKLDLNTEAFF.

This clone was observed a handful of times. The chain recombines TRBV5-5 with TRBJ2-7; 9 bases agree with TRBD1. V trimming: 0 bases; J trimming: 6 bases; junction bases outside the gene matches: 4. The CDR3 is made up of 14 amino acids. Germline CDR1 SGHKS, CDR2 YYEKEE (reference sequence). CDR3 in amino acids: CASSLAGQGPEQYF. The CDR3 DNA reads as TGTGCCAGCAGCTTGGCGGGACAGGGCCCCGAGCAGTACTTC.